The text below deals with one T cell receptor (beta chain). Its antigen remains unknown. This entry is derived from a study of vaccination and CD4 T cells after COVID-19. Study overall: The convalescent population consisted of six males and four females, two of whom were of Hispanic ethnicity. Participants were vaccinated with two doses, given as either BNT162b2 or mRNA-1273 vaccine.

The study, taken as a whole, reports: A nonsignificant median increase from around 20 to 38 SARS-CoV-2-reactive clonotypes was observed.

TCRdb processed the PCR reads anew with MiXCR; each CDR3 protein has one entry. The sample comprises 20,000 to 25,000 distinct CDR3 sequences, 50% to 70% of which are singletons, and 0.85% to 1% rests with the top ten. There are 13 residues in the CDR3. Trimming left V 5 bases short and J 1 base short, with 8 bases between. The germline gives CDR1 LNHDA, CDR2 SQIVND (reference sequence). This TCR was recovered from a human donor who had recovered from COVID-19. Sequences were derived from CD4+ T cells from blood, sampled before SARS-CoV-2 vaccination. The chain joins TRBV19 to TRBJ1-1; a weak D match, TRBD1 (6 bases). The chain's CDR3 is CASSRGQNTEAFF. The CDR3 nucleotides read TGTGCCAGTAGTCGGGGACAGAACACTGAAGCTTTCTTT.